This T cell receptor beta chain derives from a study of blood T cells in healthy people across ages. The CDR3 length is 17 residues. Germline V lookup: CDR1 SGDLS, CDR2 YYNGEE. To note about this clonotype: The antigen is unknown.

Notes on the study in general: Donor CMV status was unknown, possibly confounding expanded clonotype changes. The diversity estimates, figures obtained from one million T cells, were considered underestimates.

Using a J-beta primer mix together with a sample-barcoded 5' primer, a second PCR was run for roughly 7 to 12 cycles. TCRdb re-called the 5' RACE reads through MiXCR, storing one row per CDR3 protein. The data hold 850,000 to 1,100,000 distinct CDR3 sequences, with approximately 38% observed a single time. Peripheral blood was drawn, around 9.4 milliliters per donor. This receptor was identified in a man aged 18 to 30 in good health. The material sequenced was blood. V usage is TRBV9 and J usage is TRBJ2-1, with TRBD2 matching over 14 bases. The end of the DNA fits TRBJ2-7 better, so the J call may be wrong. In DNA form, the CDR3 reads TGTGCCAGCAGCCCCAGACTAGCGGGGGGGCAGTACAATGAGCAGTACTTC. It codes for CASSPRLAGGQYNEQYF.